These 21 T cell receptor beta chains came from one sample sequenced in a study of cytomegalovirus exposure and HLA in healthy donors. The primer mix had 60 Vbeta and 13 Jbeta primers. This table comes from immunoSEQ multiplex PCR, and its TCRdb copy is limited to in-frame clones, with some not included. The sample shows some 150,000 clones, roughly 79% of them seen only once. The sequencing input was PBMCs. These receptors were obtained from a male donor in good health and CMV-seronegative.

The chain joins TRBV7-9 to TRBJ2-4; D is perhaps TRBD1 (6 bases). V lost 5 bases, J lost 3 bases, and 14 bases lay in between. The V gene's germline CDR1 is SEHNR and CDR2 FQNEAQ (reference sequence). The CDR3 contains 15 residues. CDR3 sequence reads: CASSPDSLGKNIQYF. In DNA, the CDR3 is TGTGCCAGCAGCCCGGACAGCTTGGGCAAAAACATTCAGTACTTC.

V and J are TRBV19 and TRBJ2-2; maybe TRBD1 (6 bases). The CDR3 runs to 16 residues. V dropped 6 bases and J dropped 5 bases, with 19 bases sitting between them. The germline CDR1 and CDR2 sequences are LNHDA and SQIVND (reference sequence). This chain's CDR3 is CASRRSGTQGTGELFF. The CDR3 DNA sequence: TGTGCCAGTAGGAGGTCCGGGACACAGGGTACCGGGGAGCTGTTTTTT.

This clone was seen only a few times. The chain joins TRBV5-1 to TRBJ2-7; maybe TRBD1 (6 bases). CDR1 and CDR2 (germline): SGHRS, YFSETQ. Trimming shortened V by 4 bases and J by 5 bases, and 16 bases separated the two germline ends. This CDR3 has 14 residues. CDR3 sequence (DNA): TGCGCCAGCAGCCCGCGTACAGGGAGCCACGAGCAGTACTTC. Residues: CASSPRTGSHEQYF.

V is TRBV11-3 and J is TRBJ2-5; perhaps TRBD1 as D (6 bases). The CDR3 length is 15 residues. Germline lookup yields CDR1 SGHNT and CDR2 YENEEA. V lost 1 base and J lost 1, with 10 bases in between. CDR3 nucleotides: TGTGCCAGCAGCTTAGGGGCAGGGGCCCAAGAGACCCAGTACTTC. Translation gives CASSLGAGAQETQYF.

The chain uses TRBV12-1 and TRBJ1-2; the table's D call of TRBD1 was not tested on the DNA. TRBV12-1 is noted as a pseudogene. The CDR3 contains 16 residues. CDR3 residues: CASWGNQGGADYGYTF. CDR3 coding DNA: TGTGCCAGCTGGGGAAATCAAGGGGGCGCTGACTATGGCTACACCTTC.

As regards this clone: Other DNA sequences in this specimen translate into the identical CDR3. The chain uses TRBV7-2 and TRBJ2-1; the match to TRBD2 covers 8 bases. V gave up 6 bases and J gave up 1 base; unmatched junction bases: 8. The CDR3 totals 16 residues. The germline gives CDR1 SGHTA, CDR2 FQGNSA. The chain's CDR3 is CASSPEAGGSYNEQFF. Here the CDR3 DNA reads TGTGCCAGCAGTCCCGAGGCGGGGGGTTCCTACAATGAGCAGTTCTTC.

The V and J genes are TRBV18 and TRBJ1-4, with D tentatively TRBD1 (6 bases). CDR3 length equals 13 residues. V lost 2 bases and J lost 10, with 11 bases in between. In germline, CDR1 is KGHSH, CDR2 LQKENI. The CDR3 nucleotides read TGTGCCAGCTCACCAGGACAGATTGCAAAACTGTTTTTT. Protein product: CASSPGQIAKLFF.

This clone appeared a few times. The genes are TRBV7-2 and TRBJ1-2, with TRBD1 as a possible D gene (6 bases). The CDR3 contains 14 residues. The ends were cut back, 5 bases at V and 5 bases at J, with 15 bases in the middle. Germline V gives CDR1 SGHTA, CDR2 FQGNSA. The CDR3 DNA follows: TGTGCCAGCAGCGCCCAACAGGGATATTATGGCTACACCTTC. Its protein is CASSAQQGYYGYTF. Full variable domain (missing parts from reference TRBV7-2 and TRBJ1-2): GAGVSQSPSNKVTEKGKDVELRCDPISGHTALYWYRQSLGQGLEFLIYFQGNSAPDKSGLPSDRFSAERTGGSVSTLTIQRTQQEDSAVYLCASSAQQGYYGYTFGSGTRLTVV.

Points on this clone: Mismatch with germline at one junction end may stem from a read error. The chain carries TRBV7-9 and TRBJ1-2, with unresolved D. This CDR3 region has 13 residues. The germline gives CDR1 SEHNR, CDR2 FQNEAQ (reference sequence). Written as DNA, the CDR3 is TGTTCCAGCGCCCTTTCCGGCGGAAAAGGCTACACCTTC. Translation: CSSALSGGKGYTF. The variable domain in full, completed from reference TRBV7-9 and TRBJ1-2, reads DTGVSQNPRHKITKRGQNVTFRCDPISEHNRLYWYRQTLGQGPEFLTYFQNEAQLEKSRLLSDRFSAERPKGSFSTLEIQRTEQGDSAMYLCSSALSGGKGYTFGSGTRLTVV.

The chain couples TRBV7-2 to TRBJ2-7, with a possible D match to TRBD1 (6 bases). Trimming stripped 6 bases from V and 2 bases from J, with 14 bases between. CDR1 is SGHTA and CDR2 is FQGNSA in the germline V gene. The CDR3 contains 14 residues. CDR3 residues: CASSLTGKAYEQYF. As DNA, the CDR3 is TGTGCCAGCAGTCTCACAGGGAAGGCCTACGAGCAGTACTTC.

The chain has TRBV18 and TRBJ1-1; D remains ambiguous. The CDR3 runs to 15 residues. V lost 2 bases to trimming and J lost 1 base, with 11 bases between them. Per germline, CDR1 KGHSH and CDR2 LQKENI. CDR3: CASSPLRTANTEAFF. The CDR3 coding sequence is TGTGCCAGCTCACCATTGCGCACTGCGAACACTGAAGCTTTCTTT.

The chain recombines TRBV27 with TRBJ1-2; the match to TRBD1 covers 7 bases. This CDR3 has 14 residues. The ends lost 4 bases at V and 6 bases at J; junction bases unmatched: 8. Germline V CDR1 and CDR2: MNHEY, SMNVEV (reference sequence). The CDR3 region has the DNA TGTGCCAGCAGTTCTACGACAGGGACCCATGGCTACACCTTC. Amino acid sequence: CASSSTTGTHGYTF.

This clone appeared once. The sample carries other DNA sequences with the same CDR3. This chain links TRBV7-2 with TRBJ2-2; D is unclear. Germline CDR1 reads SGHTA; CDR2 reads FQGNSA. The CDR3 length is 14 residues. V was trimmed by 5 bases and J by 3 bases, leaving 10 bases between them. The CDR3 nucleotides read TGTGCCAGCAGCCTCAGTATTGACACCGGGGAGCTGTTTTTT. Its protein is CASSLSIDTGELFF.

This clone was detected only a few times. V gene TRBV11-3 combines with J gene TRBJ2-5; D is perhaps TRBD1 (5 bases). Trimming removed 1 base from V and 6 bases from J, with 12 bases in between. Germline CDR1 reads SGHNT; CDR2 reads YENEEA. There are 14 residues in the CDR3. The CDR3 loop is CASSLGEGAKTQYF. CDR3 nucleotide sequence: TGTGCCAGCAGCTTAGGTGAAGGGGCCAAGACCCAGTACTTC.

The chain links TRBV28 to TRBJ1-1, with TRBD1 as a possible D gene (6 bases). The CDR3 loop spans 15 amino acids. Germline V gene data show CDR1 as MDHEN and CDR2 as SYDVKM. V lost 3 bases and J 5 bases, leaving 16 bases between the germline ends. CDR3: CASSLRPGARTEAFF. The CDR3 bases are TGTGCCAGCAGTTTGCGGCCAGGGGCGCGGACTGAAGCTTTCTTT.

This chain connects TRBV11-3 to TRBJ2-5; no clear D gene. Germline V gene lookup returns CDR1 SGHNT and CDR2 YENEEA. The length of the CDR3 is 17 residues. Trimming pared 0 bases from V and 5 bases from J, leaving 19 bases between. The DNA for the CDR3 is TGTGCCAGCAGCTTAGATAGCAAGCGCACTACTCGGGAGACCCAGTACTTC. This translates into CASSLDSKRTTRETQYF.

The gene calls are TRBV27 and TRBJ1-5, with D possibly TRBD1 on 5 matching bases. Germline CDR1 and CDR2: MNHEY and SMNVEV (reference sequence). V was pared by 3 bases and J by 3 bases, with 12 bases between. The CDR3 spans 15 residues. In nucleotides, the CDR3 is TGTGCCAGCAGTTTTGTGCAGGGCAACAATCAGCCCCAGCATTTT. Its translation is CASSFVQGNNQPQHF.

Here the CDR3 reads CASREGQGFNEQFF. CDR3 DNA sequence: TGCGCCAGCAGGGAGGGACAGGGGTTCAATGAGCAGTTCTTC. V usage is TRBV5-1 and J usage is TRBJ2-1, with TRBD1 matching 10 bases. J was trimmed by 6 bases and V by 5 bases; bases with no gene match: 5. Per the germline V gene, CDR1 is SGHRS and CDR2 is YFSETQ. The CDR3 length is 14 residues. Full variable domain (remainder filled in from reference TRBV5-1 and TRBJ2-1): KAGVTQTPRYLIKTRGQQVTLSCSPISGHRSVSWYQQTPGQGLQFLFEYFSETQRNKGNFPGRFSGRQFSNSRSEMNVSTLELGDSALYLCASREGQGFNEQFFGPGTRLTVL.

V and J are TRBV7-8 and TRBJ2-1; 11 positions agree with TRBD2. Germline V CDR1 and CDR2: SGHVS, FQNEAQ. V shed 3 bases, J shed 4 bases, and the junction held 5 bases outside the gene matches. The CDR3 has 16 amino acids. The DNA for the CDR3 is TGTGCCAGCAGCTTTCGGGTAGCGGGGGGGTACAATGAGCAGTTCTTC. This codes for CASSFRVAGGYNEQFF.

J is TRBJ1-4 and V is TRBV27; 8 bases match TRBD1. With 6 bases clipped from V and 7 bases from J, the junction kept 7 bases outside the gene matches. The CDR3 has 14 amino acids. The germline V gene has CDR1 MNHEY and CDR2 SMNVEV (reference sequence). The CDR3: CASRPGGESEKLFF. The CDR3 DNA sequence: TGTGCCAGCAGGCCAGGGGGCGAGAGTGAAAAACTGTTTTTT.

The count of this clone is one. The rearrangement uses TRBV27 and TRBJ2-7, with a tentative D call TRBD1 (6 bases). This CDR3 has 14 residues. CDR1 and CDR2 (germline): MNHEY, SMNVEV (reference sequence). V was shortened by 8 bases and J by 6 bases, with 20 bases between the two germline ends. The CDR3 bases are TGTGCCAGCGGACAAGTGGGGCAGGGGAGCGAGCAGTACTTC. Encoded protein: CASGQVGQGSEQYF.